Listed here is a single T cell receptor (beta chain). The antigen remains undetermined. Repertoires were generated with immunoSEQ multiplex PCR, while TCRdb's copy carries only in-frame clones and drops some. The sample records tens of thousands of clones, just over 70% being singletons. These data come from a study of vaccination effects on CD4 cells after COVID-19. Study details: Vaccine administered to participants consisted of two doses of either BNT162b2 or mRNA-1273. Broader study findings: The authors studied few convalescent patients and collected no early post-infection timepoints.

Sequencing in the ViraFEST assay came after antigen-specific CD4+ T cells had been expanded with viral peptide pools, which were used to stimulate PBMC. Following 10 days of culture, CD4+ T cells were isolated. A PCR test confirmed that the person had SARS-CoV-2 infection between March and December 2020. Trimming took 6 bases from V and 5 from J; bases not matched to a gene: 11. CDR1 is SGHVS and CDR2 is FQNEAQ in the germline V gene. The CDR3 has 15 amino acids. The starting material was CD4+ T cells from PBMCs cultured with a peptide pool, obtained before COVID-19 vaccination. This chain links TRBV7-8 with TRBJ1-2, with 8 bases that match TRBD1. The source is a human donor who had a prior SARS-CoV-2 infection. In nucleotides, the CDR3 is TGTGCCAGCAGGGAAACAGGGGGAGTAGGGTATGGCTACACCTTC. This codes for CASRETGGVGYGYTF. The whole variable domain, remainder taken from reference TRBV7-8 and TRBJ1-2, is GAGVSQSPRYKVAKRGQDVALRCDPISGHVSLFWYQQALGQGPEFLTYFQNEAQLDKSGLPSDRFFAERPEGSVSTLKIQRTQQEDSAVYLCASRETGGVGYGYTFGSGTRLTVV.